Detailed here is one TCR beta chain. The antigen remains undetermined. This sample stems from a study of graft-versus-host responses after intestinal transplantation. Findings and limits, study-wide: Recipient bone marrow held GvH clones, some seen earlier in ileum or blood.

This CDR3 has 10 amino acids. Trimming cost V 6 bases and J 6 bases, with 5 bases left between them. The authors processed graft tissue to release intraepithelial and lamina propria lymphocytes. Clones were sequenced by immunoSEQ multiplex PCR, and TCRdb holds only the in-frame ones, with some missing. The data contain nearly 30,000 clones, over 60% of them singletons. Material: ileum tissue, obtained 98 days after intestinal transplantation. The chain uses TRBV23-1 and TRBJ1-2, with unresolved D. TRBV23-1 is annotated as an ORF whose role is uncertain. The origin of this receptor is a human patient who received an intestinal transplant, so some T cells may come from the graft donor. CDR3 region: CASRSDGYTF. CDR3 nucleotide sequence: TGCGCCAGCAGATCGGATGGCTACACCTTC.